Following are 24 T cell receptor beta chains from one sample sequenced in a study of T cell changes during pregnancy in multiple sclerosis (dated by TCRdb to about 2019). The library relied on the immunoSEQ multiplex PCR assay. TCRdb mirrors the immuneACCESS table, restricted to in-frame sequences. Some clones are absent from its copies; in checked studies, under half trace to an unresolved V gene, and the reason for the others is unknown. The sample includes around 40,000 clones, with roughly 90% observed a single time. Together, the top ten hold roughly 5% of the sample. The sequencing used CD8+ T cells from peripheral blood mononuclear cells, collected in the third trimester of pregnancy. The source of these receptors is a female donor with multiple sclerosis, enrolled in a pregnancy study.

The CDR3 DNA sequence: TGTGCCAGCAGTTTATCCCCCGGGACTAGCGGGCTCGGGGAGCTGTTTTTT. Its protein product is CASSLSPGTSGLGELFF. The gene calls are TRBV28 and TRBJ2-2; 12 positions agree with TRBD2. CDR3 length: 17 residues. Germline-derived CDR1 and CDR2 are MDHEN and SYDVKM. V shed 1 base and J 7 bases; nucleotides not matched to a gene: 7.

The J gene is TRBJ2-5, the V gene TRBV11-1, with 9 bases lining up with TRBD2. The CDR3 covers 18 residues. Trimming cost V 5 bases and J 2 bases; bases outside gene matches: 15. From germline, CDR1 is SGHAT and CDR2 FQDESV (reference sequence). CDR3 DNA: TGTGCCAGCAGCCCGCACGCAACTAGCGGGCTCCTTCAAGAGACCCAGTACTTC. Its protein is CASSPHATSGLLQETQYF.

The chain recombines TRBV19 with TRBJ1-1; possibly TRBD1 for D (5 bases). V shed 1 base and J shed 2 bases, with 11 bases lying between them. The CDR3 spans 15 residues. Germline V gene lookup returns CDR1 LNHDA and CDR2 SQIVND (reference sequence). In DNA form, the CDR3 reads TGTGCCAGTAGTATAGGAGCAGGGCCTAACACTGAAGCTTTCTTT. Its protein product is CASSIGAGPNTEAFF. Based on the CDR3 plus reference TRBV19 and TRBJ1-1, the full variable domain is DGGITQSPKYLFRKEGQNVTLSCEQNLNHDAMYWYRQDPGQGLRLIYYSQIVNDFQKGDIAEGYSVSREKKESFPLTVTSAQKNPTAFYLCASSIGAGPNTEAFFGQGTRLTVV.

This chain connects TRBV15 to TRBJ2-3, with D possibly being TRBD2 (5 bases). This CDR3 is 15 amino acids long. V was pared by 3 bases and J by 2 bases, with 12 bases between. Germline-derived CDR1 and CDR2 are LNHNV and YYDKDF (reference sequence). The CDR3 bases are TGTGCCACCAGCAGCCGACGGGATTACACAGATACGCAGTATTTT. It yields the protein CATSSRRDYTDTQYF.

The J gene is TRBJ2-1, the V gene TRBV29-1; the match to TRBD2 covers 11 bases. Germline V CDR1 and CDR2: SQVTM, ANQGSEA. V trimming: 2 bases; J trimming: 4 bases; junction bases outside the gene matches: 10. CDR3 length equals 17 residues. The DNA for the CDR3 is TGCAGCGTTGAACTGGCACCGACTAGCGGGACGTACAATGAGCAGTTCTTC. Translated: CSVELAPTSGTYNEQFF.

DNA of the CDR3: TGCAGCGTTGGCCAGGGGGATAACTATGGCTACACCTTC. It codes for CSVGQGDNYGYTF. The chain recombines TRBV29-1 with TRBJ1-2, with 7 positions matching TRBD1. The ends lost 4 bases at V and 1 base at J; junction bases unmatched: 3. Germline loops: CDR1 SQVTM, CDR2 ANQGSEA. CDR3 size: 13 residues.

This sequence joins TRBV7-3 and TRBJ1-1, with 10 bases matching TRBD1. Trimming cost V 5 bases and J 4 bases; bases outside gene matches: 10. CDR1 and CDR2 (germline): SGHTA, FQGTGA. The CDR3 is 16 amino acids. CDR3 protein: CASSPSGDRGGTEAFF. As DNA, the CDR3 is TGTGCCAGCAGCCCCTCCGGGGACAGGGGCGGCACTGAAGCTTTCTTT. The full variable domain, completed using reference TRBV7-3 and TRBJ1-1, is GAGVSQTPSNKVTEKGKYVELRCDPISGHTALYWYRQSLGQGPEFLIYFQGTGAADDSGLPNDRFFAVRPEGSVSTLKIQRTERGDSAVYLCASSPSGDRGGTEAFFGQGTRLTVV.

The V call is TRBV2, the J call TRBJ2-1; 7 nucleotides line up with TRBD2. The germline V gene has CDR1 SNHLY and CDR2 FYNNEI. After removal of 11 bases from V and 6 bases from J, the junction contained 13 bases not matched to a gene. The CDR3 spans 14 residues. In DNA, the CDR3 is TGTGCCGCCCCGGCGGTAGCGGGTCTCAATGAGCAGTTCTTC. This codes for CAAPAVAGLNEQFF.

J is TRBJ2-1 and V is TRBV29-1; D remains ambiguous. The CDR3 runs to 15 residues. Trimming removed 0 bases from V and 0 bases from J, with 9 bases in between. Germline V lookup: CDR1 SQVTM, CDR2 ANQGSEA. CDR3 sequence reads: CSVEENSSSYNEQFF. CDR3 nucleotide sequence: TGCAGCGTTGAAGAGAACTCTAGCTCCTACAATGAGCAGTTCTTC.

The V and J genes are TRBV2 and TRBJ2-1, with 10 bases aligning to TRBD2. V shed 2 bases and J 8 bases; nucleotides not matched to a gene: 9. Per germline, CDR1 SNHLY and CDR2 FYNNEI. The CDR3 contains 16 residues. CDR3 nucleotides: TGTGCCAGCAGTGAAATGAGAGGGACTAGCGCCGATGAGCAGTTCTTC. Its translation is CASSEMRGTSADEQFF.

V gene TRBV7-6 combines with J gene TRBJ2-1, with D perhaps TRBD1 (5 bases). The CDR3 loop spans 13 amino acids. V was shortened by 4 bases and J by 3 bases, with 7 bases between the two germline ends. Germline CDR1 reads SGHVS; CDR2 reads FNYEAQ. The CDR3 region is CASSSDSYNEQFF. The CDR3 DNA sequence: TGTGCCAGCAGCTCTGACAGCTACAATGAGCAGTTCTTC.

The CDR3 region is CASAPWEREKLFF. DNA of the CDR3: TGTGCCAGCGCGCCGTGGGAGAGGGAAAAACTGTTTTTT. The chain employs TRBV28 and TRBJ1-4; no firm D call. The length of the CDR3 is 13 residues. Germline V gene sequence: CDR1 MDHEN, CDR2 SYDVKM. V dropped 8 bases and J dropped 8 bases, with 15 bases sitting between them.

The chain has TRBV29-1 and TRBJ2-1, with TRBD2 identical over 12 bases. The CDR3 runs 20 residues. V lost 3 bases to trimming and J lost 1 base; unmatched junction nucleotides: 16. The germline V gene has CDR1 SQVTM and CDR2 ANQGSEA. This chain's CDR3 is CSVEGRLRLAGEVSYNEQFF. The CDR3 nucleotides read TGCAGCGTTGAGGGAAGGTTGCGACTAGCGGGAGAGGTGTCCTACAATGAGCAGTTCTTC.

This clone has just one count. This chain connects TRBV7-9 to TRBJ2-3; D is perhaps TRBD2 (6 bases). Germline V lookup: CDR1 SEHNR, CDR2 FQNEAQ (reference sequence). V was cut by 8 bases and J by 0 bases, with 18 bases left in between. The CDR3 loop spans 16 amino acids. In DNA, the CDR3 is TGTGCCAGCGCCTTCACGGGGGAACCTAGCACAGATACGCAGTATTTT. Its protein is CASAFTGEPSTDTQYF.

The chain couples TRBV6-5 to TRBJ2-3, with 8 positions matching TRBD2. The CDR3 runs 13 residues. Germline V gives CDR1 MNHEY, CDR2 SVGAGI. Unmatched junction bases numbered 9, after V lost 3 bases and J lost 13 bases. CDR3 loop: CASSYVAGTNKYF. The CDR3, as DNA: TGTGCCAGCAGTTATGTAGCGGGAACGAATAAGTATTTT.

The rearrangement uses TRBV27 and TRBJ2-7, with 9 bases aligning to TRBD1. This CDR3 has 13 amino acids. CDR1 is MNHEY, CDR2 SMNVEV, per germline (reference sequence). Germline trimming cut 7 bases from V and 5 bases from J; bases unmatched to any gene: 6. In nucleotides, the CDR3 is TGTGCCAGCACCCAAGGACAGGGGAACGAGCAGTACTTC. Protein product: CASTQGQGNEQYF.

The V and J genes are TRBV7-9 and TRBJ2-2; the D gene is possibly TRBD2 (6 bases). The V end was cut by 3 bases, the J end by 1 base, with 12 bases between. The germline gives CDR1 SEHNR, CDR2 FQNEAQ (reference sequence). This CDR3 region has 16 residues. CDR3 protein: CASSLGGGVNTGELFF. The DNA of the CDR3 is TGTGCCAGCAGCTTGGGTGGCGGGGTGAACACCGGGGAGCTGTTTTTT.

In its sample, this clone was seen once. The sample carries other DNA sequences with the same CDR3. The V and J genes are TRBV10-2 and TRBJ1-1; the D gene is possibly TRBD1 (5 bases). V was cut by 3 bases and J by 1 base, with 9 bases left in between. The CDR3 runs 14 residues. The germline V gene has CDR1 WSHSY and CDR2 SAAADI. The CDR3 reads CASSERDSNTEAFF. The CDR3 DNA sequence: TGCGCCAGCAGTGAAAGGGACTCGAACACTGAAGCTTTCTTT.

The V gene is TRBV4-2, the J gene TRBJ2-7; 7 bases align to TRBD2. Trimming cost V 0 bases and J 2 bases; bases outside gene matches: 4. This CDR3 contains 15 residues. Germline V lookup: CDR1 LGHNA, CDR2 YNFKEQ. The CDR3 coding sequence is TGTGCCAGCAGCCAAGACGGGGGGTCCCCCTACGAGCAGTACTTC. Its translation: CASSQDGGSPYEQYF.

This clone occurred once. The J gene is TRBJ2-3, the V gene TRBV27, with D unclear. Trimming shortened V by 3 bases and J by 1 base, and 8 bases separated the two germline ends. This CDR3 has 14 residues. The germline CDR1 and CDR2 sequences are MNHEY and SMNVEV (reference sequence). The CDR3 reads CASSFVSGTDTQYF. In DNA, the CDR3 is TGTGCCAGCAGTTTTGTTTCGGGCACAGATACGCAGTATTTT.

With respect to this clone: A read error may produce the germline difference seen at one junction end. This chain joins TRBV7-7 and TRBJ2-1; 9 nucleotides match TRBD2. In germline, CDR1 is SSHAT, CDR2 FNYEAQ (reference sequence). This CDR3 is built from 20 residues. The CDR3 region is CASSLIPSGTLYGPDNEQFF. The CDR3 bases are TGTGCTAGCAGCTTAATACCTAGCGGGACCCTATATGGGCCCGACAATGAGCAGTTCTTC.

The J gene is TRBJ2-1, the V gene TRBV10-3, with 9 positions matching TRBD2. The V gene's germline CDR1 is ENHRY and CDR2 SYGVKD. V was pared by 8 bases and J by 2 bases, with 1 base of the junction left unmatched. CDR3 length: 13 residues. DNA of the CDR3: TGTGCCATCGGCGGGAGGGCCTACAATGAGCAGTTCTTC. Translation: CAIGGRAYNEQFF.

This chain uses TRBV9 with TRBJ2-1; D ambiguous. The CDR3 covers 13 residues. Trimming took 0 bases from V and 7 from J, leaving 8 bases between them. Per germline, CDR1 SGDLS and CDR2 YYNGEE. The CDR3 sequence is CASSVGDGNEQFF. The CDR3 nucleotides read TGTGCCAGCAGCGTAGGCGACGGGAATGAGCAGTTCTTC.

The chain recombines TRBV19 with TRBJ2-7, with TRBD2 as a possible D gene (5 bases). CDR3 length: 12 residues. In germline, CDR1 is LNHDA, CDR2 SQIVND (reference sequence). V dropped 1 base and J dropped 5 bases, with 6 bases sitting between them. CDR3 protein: CASSIAGDEQYF. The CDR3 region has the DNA TGTGCCAGTAGTATAGCCGGGGACGAGCAGTACTTC. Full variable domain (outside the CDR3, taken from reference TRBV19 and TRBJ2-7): DGGITQSPKYLFRKEGQNVTLSCEQNLNHDAMYWYRQDPGQGLRLIYYSQIVNDFQKGDIAEGYSVSREKKESFPLTVTSAQKNPTAFYLCASSIAGDEQYFGPGTRLTVT.